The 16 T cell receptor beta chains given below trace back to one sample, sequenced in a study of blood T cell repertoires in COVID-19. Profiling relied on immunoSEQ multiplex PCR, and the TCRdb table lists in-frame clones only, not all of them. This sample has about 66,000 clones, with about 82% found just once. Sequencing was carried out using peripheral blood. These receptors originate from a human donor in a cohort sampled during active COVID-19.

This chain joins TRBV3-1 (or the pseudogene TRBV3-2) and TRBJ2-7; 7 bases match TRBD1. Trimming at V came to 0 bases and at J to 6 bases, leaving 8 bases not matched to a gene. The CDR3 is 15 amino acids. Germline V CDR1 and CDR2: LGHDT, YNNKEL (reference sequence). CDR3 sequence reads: CASSQEPDRAFEQYF. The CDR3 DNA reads TGTGCCAGCAGCCAAGAACCCGACAGGGCCTTCGAGCAGTACTTC.

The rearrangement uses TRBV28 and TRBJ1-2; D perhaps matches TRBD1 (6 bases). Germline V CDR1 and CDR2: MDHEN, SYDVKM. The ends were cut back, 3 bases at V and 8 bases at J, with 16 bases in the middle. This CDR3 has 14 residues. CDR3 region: CASSFGGGARGYTF. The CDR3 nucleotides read TGTGCCAGCAGTTTTGGTGGGGGCGCGAGGGGCTACACCTTC.

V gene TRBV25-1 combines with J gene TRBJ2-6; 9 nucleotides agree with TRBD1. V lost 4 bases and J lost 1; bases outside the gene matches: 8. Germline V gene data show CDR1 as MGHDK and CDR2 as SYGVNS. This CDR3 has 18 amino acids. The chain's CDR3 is CASSASTGGPSGANVLTF. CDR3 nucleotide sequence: TGTGCCAGCAGTGCCTCGACAGGGGGGCCGTCTGGGGCCAACGTCCTGACTTTC.

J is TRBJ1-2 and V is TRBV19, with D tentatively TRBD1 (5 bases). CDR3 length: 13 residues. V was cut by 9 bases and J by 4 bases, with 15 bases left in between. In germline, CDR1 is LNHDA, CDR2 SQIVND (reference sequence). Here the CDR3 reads CASSAGVVYGYTF. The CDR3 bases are TGTGCCAGCTCCGCGGGGGTAGTCTATGGCTACACCTTC.

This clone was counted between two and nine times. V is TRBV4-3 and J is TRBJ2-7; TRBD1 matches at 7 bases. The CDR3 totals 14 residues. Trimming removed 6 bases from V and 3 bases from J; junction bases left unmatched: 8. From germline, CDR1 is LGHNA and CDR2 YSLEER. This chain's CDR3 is CASSPGTANYEQYF. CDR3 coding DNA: TGCGCCAGCAGTCCCGGGACAGCCAACTACGAGCAGTACTTC.

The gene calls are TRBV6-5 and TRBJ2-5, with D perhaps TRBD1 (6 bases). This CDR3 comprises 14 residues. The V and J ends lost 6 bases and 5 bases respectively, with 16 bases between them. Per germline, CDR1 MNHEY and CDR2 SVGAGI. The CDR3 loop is CASRTDRWGETQYF. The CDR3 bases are TGTGCCAGCAGAACTGACAGGTGGGGGGAGACCCAGTACTTC.

CDR3 in amino acids: CASSLGGKSYEQYF. In DNA form, the CDR3 reads TGTGCCAGCAGTTTAGGCGGGAAATCCTACGAGCAGTACTTC. The chain employs TRBV28 and TRBJ2-7; D may be TRBD2 (6 bases). Trimming stripped 2 bases from V and 1 base from J, with 9 bases between. In germline, CDR1 is MDHEN, CDR2 SYDVKM. This CDR3 has 14 amino acids.

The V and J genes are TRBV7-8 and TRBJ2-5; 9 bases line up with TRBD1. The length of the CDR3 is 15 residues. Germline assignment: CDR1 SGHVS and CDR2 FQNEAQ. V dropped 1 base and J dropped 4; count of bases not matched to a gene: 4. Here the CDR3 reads CASSLVATGGETQYF. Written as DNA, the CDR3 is TGTGCCAGCAGCTTAGTGGCGACAGGGGGAGAGACCCAGTACTTC.

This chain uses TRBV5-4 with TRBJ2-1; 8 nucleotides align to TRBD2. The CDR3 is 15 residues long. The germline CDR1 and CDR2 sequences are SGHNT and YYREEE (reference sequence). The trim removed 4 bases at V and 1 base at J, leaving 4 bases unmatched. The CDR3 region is CASSMGLESYNEQFF. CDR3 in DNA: TGTGCCAGCAGCATGGGACTAGAGTCCTACAATGAGCAGTTCTTC.

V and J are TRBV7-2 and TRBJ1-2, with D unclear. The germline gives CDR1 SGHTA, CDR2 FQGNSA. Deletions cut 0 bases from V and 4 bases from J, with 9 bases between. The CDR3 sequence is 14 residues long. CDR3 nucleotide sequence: TGTGCCAGCAGCTTAGCGCGAGAAGCCTATGGCTACACCTTC. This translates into CASSLAREAYGYTF.

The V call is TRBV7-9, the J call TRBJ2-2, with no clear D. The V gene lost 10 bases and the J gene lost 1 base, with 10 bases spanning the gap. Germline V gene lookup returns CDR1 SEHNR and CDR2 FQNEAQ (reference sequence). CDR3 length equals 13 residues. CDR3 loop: CATRSENTGELFF. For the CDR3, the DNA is TGTGCCACTAGGAGCGAGAACACCGGGGAGCTGTTTTTT.

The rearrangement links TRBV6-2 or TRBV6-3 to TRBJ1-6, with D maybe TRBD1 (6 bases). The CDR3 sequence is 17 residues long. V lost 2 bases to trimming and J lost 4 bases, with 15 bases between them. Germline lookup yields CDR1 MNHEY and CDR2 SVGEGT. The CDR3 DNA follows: TGTGCCAGCAGTTACGGTTACCGGGACAAGTATAATTCACCCCTCCACTTT. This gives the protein CASSYGYRDKYNSPLHF.

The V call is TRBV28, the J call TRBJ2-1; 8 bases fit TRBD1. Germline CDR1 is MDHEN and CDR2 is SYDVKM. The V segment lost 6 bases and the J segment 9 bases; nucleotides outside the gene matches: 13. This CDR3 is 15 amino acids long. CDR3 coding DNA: TGTGCCAGCAGGCCCCCAGGGGGCGGGCGTGCTGAGCAGTTCTTC. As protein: CASRPPGGGRAEQFF.

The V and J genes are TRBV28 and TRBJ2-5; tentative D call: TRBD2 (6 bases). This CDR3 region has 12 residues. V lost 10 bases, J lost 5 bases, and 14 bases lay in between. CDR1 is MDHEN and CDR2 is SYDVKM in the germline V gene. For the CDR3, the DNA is TGTGCCACCGTCGGGGGAGTGGAGACCCAGTACTTC. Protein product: CATVGGVETQYF.

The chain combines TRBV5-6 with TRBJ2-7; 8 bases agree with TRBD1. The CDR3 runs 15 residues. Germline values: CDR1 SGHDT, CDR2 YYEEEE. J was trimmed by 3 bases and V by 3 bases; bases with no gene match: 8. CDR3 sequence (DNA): TGTGCCAGCAGCTCAACTCGGGACAGGCACTACGAGCAGTACTTC. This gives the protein CASSSTRDRHYEQYF.

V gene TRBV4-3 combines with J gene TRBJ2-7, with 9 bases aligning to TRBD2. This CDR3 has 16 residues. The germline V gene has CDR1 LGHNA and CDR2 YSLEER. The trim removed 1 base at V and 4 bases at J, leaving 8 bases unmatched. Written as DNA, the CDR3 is TGCGCCAGCAGCCAAGCGTGGCGGGAGGGCCTGTACGAGCAGTACTTC. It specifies CASSQAWREGLYEQYF.